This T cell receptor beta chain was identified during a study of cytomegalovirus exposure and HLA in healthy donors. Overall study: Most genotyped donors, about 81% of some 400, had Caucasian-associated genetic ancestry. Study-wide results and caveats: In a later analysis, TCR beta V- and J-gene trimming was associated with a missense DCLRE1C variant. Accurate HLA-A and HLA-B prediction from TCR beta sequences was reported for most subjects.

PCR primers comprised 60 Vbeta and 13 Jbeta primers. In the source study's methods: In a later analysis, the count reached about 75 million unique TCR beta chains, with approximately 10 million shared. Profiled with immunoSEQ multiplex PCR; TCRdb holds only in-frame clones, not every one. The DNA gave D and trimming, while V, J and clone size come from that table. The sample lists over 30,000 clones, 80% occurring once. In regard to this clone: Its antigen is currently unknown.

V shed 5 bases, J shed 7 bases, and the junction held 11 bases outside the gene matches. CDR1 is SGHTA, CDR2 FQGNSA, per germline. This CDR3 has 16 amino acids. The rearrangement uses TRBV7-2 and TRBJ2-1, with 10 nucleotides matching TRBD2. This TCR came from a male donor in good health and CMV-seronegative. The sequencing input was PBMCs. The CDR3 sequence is CASSPASGGADNEQFF. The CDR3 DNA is TGTGCCAGCAGCCCCGCCAGCGGGGGGGCGGATAATGAGCAGTTCTTC.